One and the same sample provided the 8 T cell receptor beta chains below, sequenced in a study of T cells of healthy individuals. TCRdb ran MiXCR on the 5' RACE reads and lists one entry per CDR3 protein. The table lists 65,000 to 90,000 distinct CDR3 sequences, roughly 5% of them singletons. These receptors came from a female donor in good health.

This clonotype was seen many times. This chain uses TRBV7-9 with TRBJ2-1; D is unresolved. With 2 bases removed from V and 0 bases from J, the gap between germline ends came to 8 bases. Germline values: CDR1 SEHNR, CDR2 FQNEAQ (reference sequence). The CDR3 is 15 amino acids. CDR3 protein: CASSLSLSSYNEQFF. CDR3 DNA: TGTGCCAGCAGCTTAAGCCTGAGCTCCTACAATGAGCAGTTCTTC. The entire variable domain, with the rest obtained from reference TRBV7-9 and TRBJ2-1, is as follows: DTGVSQNPRHKITKRGQNVTFRCDPISEHNRLYWYRQTLGQGPEFLTYFQNEAQLEKSRLLSDRFSAERPKGSFSTLEIQRTEQGDSAMYLCASSLSLSSYNEQFFGPGTRLTVL.

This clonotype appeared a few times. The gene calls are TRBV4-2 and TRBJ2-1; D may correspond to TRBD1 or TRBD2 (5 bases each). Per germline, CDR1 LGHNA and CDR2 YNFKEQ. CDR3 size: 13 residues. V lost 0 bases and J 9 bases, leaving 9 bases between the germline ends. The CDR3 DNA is TGTGCCAGCAGCCAAGACGGGGCGGGTGAGCAGTTCTTC. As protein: CASSQDGAGEQFF.

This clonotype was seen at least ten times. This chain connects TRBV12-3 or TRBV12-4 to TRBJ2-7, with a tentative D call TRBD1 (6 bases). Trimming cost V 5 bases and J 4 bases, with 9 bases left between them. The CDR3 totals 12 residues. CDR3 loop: CASSLTGYEQYF. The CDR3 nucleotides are TGTGCCAGCAGTCTCACAGGGTACGAGCAGTACTTC.

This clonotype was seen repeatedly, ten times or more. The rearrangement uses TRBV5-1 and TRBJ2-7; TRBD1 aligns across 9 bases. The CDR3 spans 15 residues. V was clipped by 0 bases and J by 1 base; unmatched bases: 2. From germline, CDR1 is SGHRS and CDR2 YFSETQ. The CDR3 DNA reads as TGCGCCAGCAGCTTGGAAGGGACAGGGTCCTACGAGCAGTACTTC. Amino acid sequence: CASSLEGTGSYEQYF.

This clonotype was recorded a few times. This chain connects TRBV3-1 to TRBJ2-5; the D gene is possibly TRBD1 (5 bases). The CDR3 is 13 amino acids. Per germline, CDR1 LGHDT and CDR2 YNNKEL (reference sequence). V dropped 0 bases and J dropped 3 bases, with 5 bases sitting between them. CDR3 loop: CASSQETEETQYF. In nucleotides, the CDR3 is TGTGCCAGCAGCCAAGAGACAGAAGAGACCCAGTACTTC.

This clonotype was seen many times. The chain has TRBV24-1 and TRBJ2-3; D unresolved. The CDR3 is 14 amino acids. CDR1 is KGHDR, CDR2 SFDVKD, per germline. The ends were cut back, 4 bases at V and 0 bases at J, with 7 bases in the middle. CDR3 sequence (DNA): TGTGCCACCAGTGACTACTCTAGCACAGATACGCAGTATTTT. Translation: CATSDYSSTDTQYF.

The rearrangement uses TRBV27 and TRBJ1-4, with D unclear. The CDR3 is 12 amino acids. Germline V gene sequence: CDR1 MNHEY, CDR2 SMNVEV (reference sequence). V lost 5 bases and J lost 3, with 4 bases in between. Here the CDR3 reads CASSHPNEKLFF. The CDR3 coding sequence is TGTGCCAGCAGTCACCCTAATGAAAAACTGTTTTTT.

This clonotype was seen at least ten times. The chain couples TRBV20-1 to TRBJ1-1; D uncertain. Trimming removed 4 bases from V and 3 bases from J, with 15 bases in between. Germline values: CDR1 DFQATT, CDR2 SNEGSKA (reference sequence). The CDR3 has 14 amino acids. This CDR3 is CSANSGIRDTEAFF. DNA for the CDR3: TGCAGTGCTAATTCCGGGATTAGGGACACTGAAGCTTTCTTT.